This T cell receptor beta chain was sequenced for a study of T cells in Graves' hyperthyroidism and ophthalmopathy. This clonotype was found many times. Template material for amplifying TCR beta CDR3 regions consisted of RNA transcripts. When the TCR CDR3 underwent first-round RT-PCR, the HTBI primer set was used. Via MiXCR, TCRdb re-called the multiplex PCR reads, giving one row per CDR3 protein. The sample lists over 500,000 distinct CDR3 sequences, 11% to 15% occurring once. Germline-derived CDR1 and CDR2 are SGHNT and YENEEA. There are 12 residues in the CDR3. Trimming stripped 2 bases from V and 8 bases from J, with 9 bases between.

The sample was blood. The chain couples TRBV11-3 to TRBJ1-1; perhaps TRBD1 as D (6 bases). The sequence derives from a woman between 35 and 50 years old with Graves' hyperthyroidism. CDR3 nucleotide sequence: TGTGCCAGCAGCTTACAGGGGTCGGAAGCTTTCTTT. As protein: CASSLQGSEAFF.